One sample yielded the 28 T cell receptor beta chains listed below, sequenced in a study of T cells in Graves' hyperthyroidism and ophthalmopathy. Researchers amplified the TCR beta CDR3 regions from RNA transcripts. In the first-round RT-PCR of the TCR CDR3, the HTBI primer set was used. Via MiXCR, TCRdb re-called the multiplex PCR reads, giving one row per CDR3 protein. The table lists some 550,000 distinct CDR3 sequences, 20% of them singletons, with more than 25% in the top ten. Sequencing was performed on blood. These receptors came from a man aged 18 to 35 with Graves' hyperthyroidism.

This clonotype was seen repeatedly, ten times or more. V is TRBV6-5 and J is TRBJ1-1; 10 nucleotides align to TRBD1. The germline gives CDR1 MNHEY, CDR2 SVGAGI. Unmatched junction bases numbered 6, after V lost 4 bases and J lost 4 bases. This CDR3 region has 15 residues. As DNA, the CDR3 is TGTGCCAGCAGTTTTGGGACAGGGGTGGCCACTGAAGCTTTCTTT. Protein product: CASSFGTGVATEAFF.

This clonotype came up a few times. The chain has TRBV19 and TRBJ1-6, with D perhaps TRBD1 (5 bases). The V and J ends lost 3 bases and 6 bases respectively, with 12 bases between them. This CDR3 contains 15 residues. The germline gives CDR1 LNHDA, CDR2 SQIVND (reference sequence). The CDR3 reads CASSILSQGNSPLHF. The CDR3 DNA follows: TGTGCCAGTAGTATCCTCAGCCAGGGTAATTCACCCCTCCACTTT.

This clonotype was detected ten times or more. V gene TRBV6-1 combines with J gene TRBJ2-7, with D perhaps matching TRBD1 (7 bases). Deletions cut 10 bases from V and 4 bases from J, with 23 bases between. CDR3 length: 15 residues. The germline CDR1 and CDR2 sequences are MNHNS and SASEGT. CDR3 residues: CATAGGSKSTYEQYF. Here the CDR3 DNA reads TGTGCCACCGCAGGGGGGAGTAAGTCCACGTACGAGCAGTACTTC.

The chain joins TRBV10-3 to TRBJ1-6; 9 bases line up with TRBD1. Per germline, CDR1 ENHRY and CDR2 SYGVKD. The CDR3 covers 13 residues. Trimming cost V 10 bases and J 8 bases; bases outside gene matches: 6. The CDR3 DNA reads TGTGCCACCAGGGACAGGGCTGATTCACCCCTCCACTTT. Amino acid sequence: CATRDRADSPLHF.

This clonotype was detected ten times or more. The chain couples TRBV24-1 to TRBJ1-5, with D possibly being TRBD1 (6 bases). The CDR3 sequence is 12 residues long. Germline values: CDR1 KGHDR, CDR2 SFDVKD. V shed 8 bases and J shed 6 bases, with 10 bases lying between them. This CDR3 is CATIEQGQPQHF. The CDR3 region has the DNA TGTGCCACCATTGAACAGGGTCAGCCCCAGCATTTT.

This clonotype was counted many times. This chain connects TRBV29-1 to TRBJ2-5, with D possibly matching TRBD1 (6 bases). Trimming removed 4 bases from V and 1 base from J, with 16 bases in between. Germline V gives CDR1 SQVTM, CDR2 ANQGSEA. This CDR3 has 15 residues. CDR3 nucleotides: TGCAGCGTTGCCCCTCCGGGACATATCCAAGAGACCCAGTACTTC. The encoded protein is CSVAPPGHIQETQYF.

This clonotype was counted many times. This chain connects TRBV20-1 to TRBJ2-7; D tentatively fits TRBD1 or TRBD2 (6 bases each). Trimming took 3 bases from V and 2 from J, leaving 17 bases between them. This CDR3 is built from 15 residues. Germline V lookup: CDR1 DFQATT, CDR2 SNEGSKA (reference sequence). The CDR3 bases are TGCAGTGCTAGGAATGGAGGGGGGAAGACCTACGAGCAGTACTTC. This encodes CSARNGGGKTYEQYF.

V is TRBV12-3 or TRBV12-4 and J is TRBJ2-7; 9 positions match TRBD1. V dropped 6 bases and J dropped 5; count of bases not matched to a gene: 5. CDR3 length: 13 residues. The CDR3 loop reads CASRDDRGNEQYF. CDR3 sequence (DNA): TGTGCCAGCAGGGACGACAGGGGGAACGAGCAGTACTTC.

The chain combines TRBV11-2 with TRBJ2-6; D is unclear. This CDR3 region has 18 residues. The ends were cut back, 4 bases at V and 0 bases at J, with 16 bases in the middle. Germline CDR1 is SGHAT and CDR2 is FQNNGV. The CDR3 DNA reads TGTGCCAGCAGCTCCCTTGGGGTAACCCCCTCTGGGGCCAACGTCCTGACTTTC. The encoded protein is CASSSLGVTPSGANVLTF.

This clonotype was seen a handful of times. V gene TRBV18 combines with J gene TRBJ2-7, with D possibly matching TRBD1 (7 bases). Trimming removed 3 bases from V and 4 bases from J, with 16 bases in between. The length of the CDR3 is 15 residues. Germline V lookup: CDR1 KGHSH, CDR2 LQKENI. The CDR3 here is CASSPSGQEGYEQYF. The CDR3 nucleotides are TGTGCCAGCTCACCGTCCGGACAGGAGGGTTACGAGCAGTACTTC. Variable domain in full (rest from reference TRBV18 and TRBJ2-7): NAGVMQNPRHLVRRRGQEARLRCSPMKGHSHVYWYRQLPEEGLKFMVYLQKENIIDESGMPKERFSAEFPKEGPSILRIQQVVRGDSAAYFCASSPSGQEGYEQYFGPGTRLTVT.

There are many counts of this clonotype. The gene calls are TRBV10-2 and TRBJ2-5; 8 positions match TRBD2. The germline V gene has CDR1 WSHSY and CDR2 SAAADI. V lost 4 bases to trimming and J lost 5 bases; unmatched junction nucleotides: 6. CDR3 size: 14 residues. The CDR3, as DNA: TGCGCCAGCAGTGGGGGGCCGGGAGGGGAGACCCAGTACTTC. Translated: CASSGGPGGETQYF.

This clonotype was detected a few times. This chain uses TRBV18 with TRBJ2-4, with D possibly being TRBD2 (7 bases). Trimming pared 0 bases from V and 6 bases from J, leaving 15 bases between. Germline-derived CDR1 and CDR2 are KGHSH and LQKENI. CDR3 length equals 16 residues. The DNA of the CDR3 is TGTGCCAGCTCACCACCGGGAGGGGGACACAGAAACATTCAGTACTTC. Its translation: CASSPPGGGHRNIQYF.

Of note for this clonotype: This may arise from a read error, as a much more abundant clone is one base away. V usage is TRBV12-3 or TRBV12-4 and J usage is TRBJ1-6; the D is unclear. The CDR3 has 13 residues. Trimming cost V 3 bases and J 7 bases, with 7 bases left between them. This CDR3 reads CASSFDVNSPLHF. CDR3 nucleotide sequence: TGTGCCAGCAGTTTTGACGTAAATTCACCCCTCCACTTT.

This clonotype has a count of ten or more. V and J are TRBV6-1 and TRBJ1-2, with 7 bases matching TRBD1. Trimming took 5 bases from V and 3 from J; bases not matched to a gene: 9. Germline values: CDR1 MNHNS, CDR2 SASEGT. The CDR3 contains 15 residues. The CDR3 nucleotides read TGTGCCAGCAGTCGCCGACAGGGTCTAGACTATGGCTACACCTTC. It specifies CASSRRQGLDYGYTF.

This clonotype was counted many times. CDR3 residues: CSAVGTLNSPLHF. The CDR3 bases are TGCAGTGCTGTGGGGACGCTGAATTCACCCCTCCACTTT. The gene calls are TRBV20-1 and TRBJ1-6; D perhaps matches TRBD1 (5 bases). V dropped 5 bases and J dropped 7 bases, with 12 bases sitting between them. Germline values: CDR1 DFQATT, CDR2 SNEGSKA (reference sequence). CDR3 length: 13 amino acids.

This clonotype has a count of ten or more. The V gene is TRBV13, the J gene TRBJ1-5; 8 bases line up with TRBD1. The CDR3 sequence is 14 residues long. Trimming at V came to 5 bases and at J to 7 bases, leaving 7 bases not matched to a gene. Germline-derived CDR1 and CDR2 are PRHDT and FYEKMQ (reference sequence). CDR3 nucleotide sequence: TGTGCCAGCAGCACTGGACAGGGAACGCAGCCCCAGCATTTT. It codes for CASSTGQGTQPQHF. The whole variable domain, remainder taken from reference TRBV13 and TRBJ1-5, is AAGVIQSPRHLIKEKRETATLKCYPIPRHDTVYWYQQGPGQDPQFLISFYEKMQSDKGSIPDRFSAQQFSDYHSELNMSSLELGDSALYFCASSTGQGTQPQHFGDGTRLSIL.

This clonotype has at least ten counts. The CDR3, as DNA: TGTGCCAGCAGTGGGGGACCCCTCTATCAGCCCCAGCATTTT. Amino acid sequence: CASSGGPLYQPQHF. V is TRBV2 and J is TRBJ1-5; D possibly corresponds to TRBD1 (5 bases). Deletions cut 4 bases from V and 5 bases from J, with 12 bases between. The CDR3 has 14 amino acids. The germline V gene has CDR1 SNHLY and CDR2 FYNNEI. Based on the CDR3 plus reference TRBV2 and TRBJ1-5, the full variable domain is EPEVTQTPSHQVTQMGQEVILRCVPISNHLYFYWYRQILGQKVEFLVSFYNNEISEKSEIFDDQFSVERPDGSNFTLKIRSTKLEDSAMYFCASSGGPLYQPQHFGDGTRLSIL.

Concerning this clonotype itself: A much larger clone differs by one base, so this may be a read error. The chain has TRBV30 and TRBJ1-2; D uncertain. The CDR3 is made up of 12 amino acids. Germline CDR1 is GTSNPN and CDR2 is SVGIG (reference sequence). The CDR3 sequence is CVWNDKVGGYTF. DNA for the CDR3: TGTGTCTGGAATGATAAGGTCGGCGGCTACACCTTC.

The rearrangement links TRBV30 to TRBJ1-1; no firm D call. V was clipped by 2 bases and J by 0 bases, with 4 bases between them. There are 12 residues in the CDR3. The germline V gene encodes CDR1 GTSNPN and CDR2 SVGIG (reference sequence). CDR3 DNA: TGTGCCTGGAGTCGCTTGAACACTGAAGCTTTCTTT. The encoded protein is CAWSRLNTEAFF.

This rearrangement joins TRBV29-1 to TRBJ2-2; D not resolved. Per germline, CDR1 SQVTM and CDR2 ANQGSEA. V lost 6 bases, J lost 0 bases, and 8 bases lay in between. CDR3 length equals 13 residues. The CDR3 loop is CSVDEANTGELFF. Here the CDR3 DNA reads TGCAGCGTCGACGAAGCGAACACCGGGGAGCTGTTTTTT.

With regard to this clonotype: A read error may explain this, as a much larger clone is one base away. V gene TRBV2 combines with J gene TRBJ1-6, with D perhaps matching TRBD1 (5 bases). Germline V gene lookup returns CDR1 SNHLY and CDR2 FYNNEI. There are 14 residues in the CDR3. The CDR3 spells CTSGTPRGDSPLHF. CDR3 nucleotides: TGTACCAGCGGGACGCCCAGAGGTGATTCACCCCTCCACTTT. Full variable domain (remainder filled in from reference TRBV2 and TRBJ1-6): EPEVTQTPSHQVTQMGQEVILRCVPISNHLYFYWYRQILGQKVEFLVSFYNNEISEKSEIFDDQFSVERPDGSNFTLKIRSTKLEDSAMYFCTSGTPRGDSPLHFGNGTRLTVT.

At least ten counts were recorded for this clonotype. This rearrangement joins TRBV28 to TRBJ1-6, with D perhaps TRBD1 (5 bases). Germline V CDR1 and CDR2: MDHEN, SYDVKM. V was shortened by 6 bases and J by 6 bases, with 12 bases between the two germline ends. CDR3 size: 14 residues. The CDR3 loop reads CASSTPGSNSPLHF. CDR3 nucleotide sequence: TGTGCCAGCAGCACTCCAGGGAGTAATTCACCCCTCCACTTT.

This clonotype was observed a handful of times. The chain recombines TRBV6-4 with TRBJ2-3; 11 nucleotides match TRBD2. The germline V gene has CDR1 MRHNA and CDR2 SNTAGT. V gave up 6 bases and J gave up 4 bases; unmatched junction bases: 9. CDR3 length: 16 residues. The DNA for the CDR3 is TGTGCCAGCAGGACAGATAGCGGGGGGGGTTCAGATACGCAGTATTTT. Translation: CASRTDSGGGSDTQYF.

This clonotype came up many times. The V and J genes are TRBV2 and TRBJ2-5; no firm D call. The CDR3 loop spans 12 amino acids. In germline, CDR1 is SNHLY, CDR2 FYNNEI. V was cut by 4 bases and J by 5 bases, with 8 bases left in between. Here the CDR3 DNA reads TGTGCCAGCAGTGCGTTGAGTGAGACCCAGTACTTC. It is translated as CASSALSETQYF.

This clonotype came up many times. The genes are TRBV2 and TRBJ1-1; a weak D match, TRBD1 (5 bases). The CDR3 has 14 residues. Trimming shortened V by 6 bases and J by 4 bases, and 15 bases separated the two germline ends. Germline assignment: CDR1 SNHLY and CDR2 FYNNEI. The CDR3 bases are TGTGCCAGCAGGAGTAGACGGGGCCCCACTGAAGCTTTCTTT. Translation gives CASRSRRGPTEAFF.

In this sample, this clonotype turned up many times. J is TRBJ1-2 and V is TRBV30; 10 bases match TRBD1. Trimming removed 4 bases from V and 5 bases from J; junction bases left unmatched: 7. Germline V lookup: CDR1 GTSNPN, CDR2 SVGIG (reference sequence). This CDR3 is 14 amino acids long. The CDR3 nucleotides read TGTGCCTGGACCGAGGACAGGGGGGGATATGGCTACACCTTC. Translated: CAWTEDRGGYGYTF.

This clonotype was detected ten times or more. This chain connects TRBV4-1 to TRBJ1-2; weak D call: TRBD1 (5 bases). V was trimmed by 1 base and J by 3 bases, leaving 18 bases between them. The CDR3 is made up of 17 amino acids. Germline-derived CDR1 and CDR2 are MGHRA and YSYEKL. CDR3 region: CASSQVVQGRLDYGYTF. CDR3 sequence (DNA): TGCGCCAGCAGCCAAGTTGTCCAGGGAAGATTGGACTATGGCTACACCTTC.

This clonotype was seen repeatedly, ten times or more. This chain's CDR3 is CSARGGRGNYGYTF. The CDR3 DNA reads TGCAGTGCTAGGGGGGGAAGGGGTAACTATGGCTACACCTTC. The chain has TRBV20-1 and TRBJ1-2; maybe TRBD1 (5 bases). Germline CDR1 is DFQATT and CDR2 is SNEGSKA (reference sequence). V lost 3 bases, J lost 1 base, and 12 bases lay in between. This CDR3 region has 14 residues.